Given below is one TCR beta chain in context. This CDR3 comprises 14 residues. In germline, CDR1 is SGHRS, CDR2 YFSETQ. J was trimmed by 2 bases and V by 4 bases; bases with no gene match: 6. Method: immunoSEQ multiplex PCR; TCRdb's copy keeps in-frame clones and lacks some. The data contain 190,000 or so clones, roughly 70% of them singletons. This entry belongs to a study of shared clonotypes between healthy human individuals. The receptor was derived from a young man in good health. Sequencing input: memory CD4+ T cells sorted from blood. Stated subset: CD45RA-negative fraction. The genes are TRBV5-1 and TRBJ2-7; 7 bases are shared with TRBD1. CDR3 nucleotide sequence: TGCGCCAGCAGCCACAGGGGAAGAACCTACGAGCAGTACTTC. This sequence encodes CASSHRGRTYEQYF.